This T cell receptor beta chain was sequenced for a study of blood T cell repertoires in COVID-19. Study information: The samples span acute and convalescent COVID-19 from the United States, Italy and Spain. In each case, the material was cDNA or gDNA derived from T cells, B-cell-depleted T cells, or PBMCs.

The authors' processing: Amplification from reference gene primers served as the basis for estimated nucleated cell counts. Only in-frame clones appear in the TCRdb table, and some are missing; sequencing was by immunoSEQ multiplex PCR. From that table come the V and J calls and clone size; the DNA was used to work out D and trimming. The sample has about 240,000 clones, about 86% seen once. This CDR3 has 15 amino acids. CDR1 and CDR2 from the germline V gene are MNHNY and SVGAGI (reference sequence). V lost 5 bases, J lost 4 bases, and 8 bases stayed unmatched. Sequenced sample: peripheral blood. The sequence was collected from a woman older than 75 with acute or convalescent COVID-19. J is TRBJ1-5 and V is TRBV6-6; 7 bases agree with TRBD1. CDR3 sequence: CASSPQGVGNQPQHF. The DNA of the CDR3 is TGTGCCAGCAGTCCCCAGGGGGTGGGGAATCAGCCCCAGCATTTT.